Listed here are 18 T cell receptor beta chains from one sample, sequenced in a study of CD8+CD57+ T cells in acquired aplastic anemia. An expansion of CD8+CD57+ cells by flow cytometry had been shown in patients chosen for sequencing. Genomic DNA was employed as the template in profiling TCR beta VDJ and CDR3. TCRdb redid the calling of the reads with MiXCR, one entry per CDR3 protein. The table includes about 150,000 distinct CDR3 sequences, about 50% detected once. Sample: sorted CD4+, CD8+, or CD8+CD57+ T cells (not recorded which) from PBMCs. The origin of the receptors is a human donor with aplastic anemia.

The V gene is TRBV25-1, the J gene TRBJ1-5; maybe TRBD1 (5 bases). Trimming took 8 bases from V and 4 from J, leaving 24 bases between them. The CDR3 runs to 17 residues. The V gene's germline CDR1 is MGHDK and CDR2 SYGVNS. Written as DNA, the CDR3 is TGTGCCAGCTCCCCCCCGGACGGGACCGGAGCGAATCAGCCCCAGCATTTT. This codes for CASSPPDGTGANQPQHF.

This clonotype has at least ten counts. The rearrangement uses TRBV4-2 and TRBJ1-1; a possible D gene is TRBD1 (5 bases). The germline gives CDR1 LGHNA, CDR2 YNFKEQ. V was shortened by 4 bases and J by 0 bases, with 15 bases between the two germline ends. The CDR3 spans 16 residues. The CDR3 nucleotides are TGTGCCAGCAGCCCACAGGACGCGCGGGTGAACACTGAAGCTTTCTTT. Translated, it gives CASSPQDARVNTEAFF.

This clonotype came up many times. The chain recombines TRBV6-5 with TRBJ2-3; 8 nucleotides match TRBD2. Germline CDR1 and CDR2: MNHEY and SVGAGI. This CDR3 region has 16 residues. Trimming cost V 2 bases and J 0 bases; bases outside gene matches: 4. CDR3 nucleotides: TGTGCCAGCAGTTACCTGACTAGCGCCAGCACAGATACGCAGTATTTT. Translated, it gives CASSYLTSASTDTQYF.

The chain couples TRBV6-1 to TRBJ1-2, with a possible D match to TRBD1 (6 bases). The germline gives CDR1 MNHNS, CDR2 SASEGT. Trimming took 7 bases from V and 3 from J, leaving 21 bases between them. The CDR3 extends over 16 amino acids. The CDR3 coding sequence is TGTGCCAGCACTCCAAGACTGGGGGGACAACACTATGGCTACACCTTC. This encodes CASTPRLGGQHYGYTF.

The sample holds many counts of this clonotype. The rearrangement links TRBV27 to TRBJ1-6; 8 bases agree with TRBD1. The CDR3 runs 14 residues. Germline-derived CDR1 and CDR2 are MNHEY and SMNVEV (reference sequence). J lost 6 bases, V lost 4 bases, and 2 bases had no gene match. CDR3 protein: CASSWDRSNSPLHF. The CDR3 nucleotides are TGTGCCAGCAGTTGGGACAGGTCTAATTCACCCCTCCACTTT.

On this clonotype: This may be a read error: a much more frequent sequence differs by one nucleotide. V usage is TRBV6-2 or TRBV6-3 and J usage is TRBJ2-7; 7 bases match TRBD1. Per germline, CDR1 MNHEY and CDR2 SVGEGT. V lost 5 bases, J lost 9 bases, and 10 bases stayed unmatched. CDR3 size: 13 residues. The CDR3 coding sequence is TGTGCCAGCAGTCCGGGACAGTCTAGTGGGCAGTACTTC. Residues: CASSPGQSSGQYF.

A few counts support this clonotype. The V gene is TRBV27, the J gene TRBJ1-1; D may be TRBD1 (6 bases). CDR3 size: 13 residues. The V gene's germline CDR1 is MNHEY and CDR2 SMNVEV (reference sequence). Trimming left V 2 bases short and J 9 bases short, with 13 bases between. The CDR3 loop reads CASSLGGGLKAFF. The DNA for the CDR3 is TGTGCCAGCAGTTTAGGTGGGGGCTTAAAAGCTTTCTTT.

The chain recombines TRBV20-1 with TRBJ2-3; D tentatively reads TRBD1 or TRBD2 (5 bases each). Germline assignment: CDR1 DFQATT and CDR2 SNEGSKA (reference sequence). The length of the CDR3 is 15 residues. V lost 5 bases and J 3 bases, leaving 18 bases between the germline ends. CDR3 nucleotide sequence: TGCAGTGCTCGATGGCCAGGGACCCCAACAGATACGCAGTATTTT. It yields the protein CSARWPGTPTDTQYF.

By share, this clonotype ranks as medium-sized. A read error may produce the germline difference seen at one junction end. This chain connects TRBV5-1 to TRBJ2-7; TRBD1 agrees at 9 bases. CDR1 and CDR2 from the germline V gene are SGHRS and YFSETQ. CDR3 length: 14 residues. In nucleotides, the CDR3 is TGTGCCAGCAGCTTAGGGACAGGGACCTACGAGCAGTACTTC. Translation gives CASSLGTGTYEQYF.

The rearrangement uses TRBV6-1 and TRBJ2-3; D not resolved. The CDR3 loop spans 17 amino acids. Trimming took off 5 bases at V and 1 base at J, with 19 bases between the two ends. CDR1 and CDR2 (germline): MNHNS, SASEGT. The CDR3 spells CASSNGLGNPRTDTQYF. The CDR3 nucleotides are TGTGCCAGCAGTAATGGGCTAGGGAACCCTCGCACAGATACGCAGTATTTT.

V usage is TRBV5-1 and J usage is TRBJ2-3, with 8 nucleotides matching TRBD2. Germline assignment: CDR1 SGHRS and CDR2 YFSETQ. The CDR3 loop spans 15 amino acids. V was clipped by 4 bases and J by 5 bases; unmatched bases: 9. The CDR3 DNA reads TGCGCCAGCAGCCCCACAGCGGGAGATGTAGATACGCAGTATTTT. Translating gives CASSPTAGDVDTQYF.

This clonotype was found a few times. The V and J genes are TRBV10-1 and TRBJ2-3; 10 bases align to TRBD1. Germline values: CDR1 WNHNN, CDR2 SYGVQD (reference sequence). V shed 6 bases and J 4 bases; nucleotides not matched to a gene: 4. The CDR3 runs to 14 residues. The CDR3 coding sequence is TGCGCCAGCAGGACAGGGGGCTCGGCAGATACGCAGTATTTT. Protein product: CASRTGGSADTQYF.

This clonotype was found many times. The CDR3 protein is CASSFGGEAFF. In nucleotides, the CDR3 is TGTGCCAGCAGCTTCGGTGGTGAAGCTTTCTTT. The chain carries TRBV7-6 and TRBJ1-1, with no clear D. The CDR3 has 11 residues. From germline, CDR1 is SGHVS and CDR2 FNYEAQ. V lost 3 bases and J 7 bases, leaving 6 bases between the germline ends.

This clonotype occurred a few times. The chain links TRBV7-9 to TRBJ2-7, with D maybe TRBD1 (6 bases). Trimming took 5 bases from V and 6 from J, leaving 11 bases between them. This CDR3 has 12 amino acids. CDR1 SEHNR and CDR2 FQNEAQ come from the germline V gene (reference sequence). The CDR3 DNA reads TGTGCCAGCAGCGTACAGGGTTTCGAGCAGTACTTC. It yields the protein CASSVQGFEQYF. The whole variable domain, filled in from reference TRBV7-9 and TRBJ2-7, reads DTGVSQNPRHKITKRGQNVTFRCDPISEHNRLYWYRQTLGQGPEFLTYFQNEAQLEKSRLLSDRFSAERPKGSFSTLEIQRTEQGDSAMYLCASSVQGFEQYFGPGTRLTVT.

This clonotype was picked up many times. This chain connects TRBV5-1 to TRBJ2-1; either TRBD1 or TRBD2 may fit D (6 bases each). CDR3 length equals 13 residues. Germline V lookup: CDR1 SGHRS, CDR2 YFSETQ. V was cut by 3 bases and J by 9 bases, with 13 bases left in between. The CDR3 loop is CASSWSRGGEQFF. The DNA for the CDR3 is TGCGCCAGCAGCTGGAGCAGGGGAGGTGAGCAGTTCTTC.

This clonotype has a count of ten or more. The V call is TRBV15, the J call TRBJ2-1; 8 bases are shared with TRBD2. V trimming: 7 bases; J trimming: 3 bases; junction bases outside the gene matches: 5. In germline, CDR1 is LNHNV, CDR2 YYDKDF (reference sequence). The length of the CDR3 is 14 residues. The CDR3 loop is CATITSGNYNEQFF. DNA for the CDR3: TGTGCCACCATCACTAGCGGAAACTACAATGAGCAGTTCTTC.

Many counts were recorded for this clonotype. The CDR3: CASSGYSGGSIHEQFF. CDR3 coding DNA: TGTGCCAGCAGCGGCTATAGCGGGGGGTCTATCCATGAGCAGTTCTTC. The chain joins TRBV9 to TRBJ2-1; 10 nucleotides agree with TRBD2. In germline, CDR1 is SGDLS, CDR2 YYNGEE. CDR3 length equals 16 residues. Unmatched junction bases numbered 11, after V lost 3 bases and J lost 8 bases.

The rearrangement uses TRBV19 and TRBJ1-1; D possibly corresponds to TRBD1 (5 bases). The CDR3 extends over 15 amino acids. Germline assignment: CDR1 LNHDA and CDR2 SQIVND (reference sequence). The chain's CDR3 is CTTTFGTGGGTEAFF. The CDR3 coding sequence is TGTACCACCACATTTGGGACGGGGGGAGGGACTGAAGCTTTCTTT.